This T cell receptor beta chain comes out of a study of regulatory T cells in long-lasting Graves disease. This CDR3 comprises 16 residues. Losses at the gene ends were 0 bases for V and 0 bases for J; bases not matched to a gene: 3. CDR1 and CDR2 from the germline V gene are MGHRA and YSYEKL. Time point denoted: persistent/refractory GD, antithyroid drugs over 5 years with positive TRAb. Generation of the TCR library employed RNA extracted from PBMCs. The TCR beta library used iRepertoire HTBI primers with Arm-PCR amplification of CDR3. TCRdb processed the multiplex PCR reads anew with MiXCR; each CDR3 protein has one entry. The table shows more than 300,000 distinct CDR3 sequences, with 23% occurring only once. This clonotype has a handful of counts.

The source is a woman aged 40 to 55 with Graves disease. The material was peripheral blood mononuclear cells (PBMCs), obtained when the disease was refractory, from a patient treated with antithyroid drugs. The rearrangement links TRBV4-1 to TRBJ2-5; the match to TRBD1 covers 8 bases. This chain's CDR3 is CASSQDRDRYQETQYF. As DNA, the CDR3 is TGCGCCAGCAGCCAAGACCGGGACAGGTACCAAGAGACCCAGTACTTC.